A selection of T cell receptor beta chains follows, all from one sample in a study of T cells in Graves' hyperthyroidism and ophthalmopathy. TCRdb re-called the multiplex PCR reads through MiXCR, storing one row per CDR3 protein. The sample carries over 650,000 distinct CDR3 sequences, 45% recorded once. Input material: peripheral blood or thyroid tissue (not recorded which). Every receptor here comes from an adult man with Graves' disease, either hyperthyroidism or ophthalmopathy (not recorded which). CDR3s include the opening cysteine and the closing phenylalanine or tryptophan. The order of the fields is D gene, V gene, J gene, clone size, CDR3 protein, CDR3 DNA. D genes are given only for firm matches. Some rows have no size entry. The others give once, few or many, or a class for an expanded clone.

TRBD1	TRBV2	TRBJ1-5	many	CASRGTGGYQPQHF	TGTGCCAGCAGGGGGACAGGGGGTTATCAGCCCCAGCATTTT
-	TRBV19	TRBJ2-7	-	CASSIDPGRGSYEQYF	TGTGCCAGTAGTATAGATCCGGGTCGGGGCTCCTACGAGCAGTACTTC
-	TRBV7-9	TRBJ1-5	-	CASSLGGRQVSNQPQHF	TGTGCCAGCAGCTTAGGAGGTCGGCAGGTTAGCAATCAGCCCCAGCATTTT
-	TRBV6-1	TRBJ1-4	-	CASSEGVAANEKLFF	TGTGCCAGCAGTGAAGGGGTAGCGGCTAATGAAAAACTGTTTTTT
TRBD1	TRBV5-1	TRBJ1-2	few	CASSEKTGTYGYTF	TGCGCCAGCAGCGAAAAGACAGGGACCTATGGCTACACCTTC
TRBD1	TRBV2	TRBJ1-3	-	CASRKDRGHGNTIYF	TGTGCCAGCAGGAAGGACAGGGGGCATGGAAACACCATATATTTT
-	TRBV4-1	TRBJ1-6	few	CASSQGPDSPLHF	TGCGCCAGCAGCCAGGGGCCCGATTCACCCCTCCACTTT
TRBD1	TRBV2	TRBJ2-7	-	CASSQELRTGGTYEQYF	TGTGCCAGCAGCCAAGAATTGAGGACAGGGGGGACCTACGAGCAGTACTTC
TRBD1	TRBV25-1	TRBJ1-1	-	CASSSTGKILVSEAFF	TGTGCCAGCAGCTCGACAGGGAAAATCCTAGTTTCTGAAGCTTTCTTT
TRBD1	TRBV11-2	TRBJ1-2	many	CASSRTGRNYGYTF	TGTGCCAGCAGCCGGACAGGGAGAAACTATGGCTACACCTTC
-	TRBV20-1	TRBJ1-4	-	CSASVGSSNEKLFF	TGCAGTGCTAGTGTGGGGAGTTCGAATGAAAAACTGTTTTTT
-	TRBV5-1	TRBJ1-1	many	CASSLAGYGTEAFF	TGTGCCAGCAGTTTAGCAGGGTACGGCACTGAAGCTTTCTTT